This T cell receptor beta chain was identified in a study of blood T cell repertoires in COVID-19. Study context: The analysed material was cDNA or gDNA that came from T cells, B-cell-depleted T cells, or PBMCs.

This clone has only a few counts. Under the authors' procedure: By means of reference gene primer amplification, nucleated cell counts were estimated. Repertoires were generated with immunoSEQ multiplex PCR, while TCRdb's copy carries only in-frame clones and drops some. V and J calls and clone size are as listed in that table; D and trimming were resolved from the DNA. The data show some 100,000 clones, around 72% seen once. The germline gives CDR1 SGHVS, CDR2 FNYEAQ. V lost 4 bases to trimming and J lost 2 bases, with 21 bases between them. CDR3 size: 18 residues. Seattle enrolled patients during active infection and tracked them longitudinally.

The sample comprised peripheral blood. The receptor comes from a man aged 65-85 years with COVID-19, enrolled during active disease. V and J are TRBV7-6 and TRBJ2-4; D remains unclear. Here the CDR3 reads CASSSSPYTSSPKNIQYF. The CDR3 DNA reads as TGTGCCAGCAGCTCGTCCCCTTACACCTCTTCCCCCAAAAACATTCAGTACTTC.